These T cell receptor beta chains were read from a single sample in a study of T cell responses to AZD1222 COVID-19 vaccine. Sequenced by immunoSEQ multiplex PCR; TCRdb stores in-frame clones only, minus some. The sample includes some 140,000 clones, over 90% of them seen just once. The sample here was peripheral blood, taken on day 0 of AZD1222 vaccination. These receptors were obtained from an adult in good health. Both conserved end residues are part of each CDR3. The D gene is left open where the match is weak.

TRBJ1-2 | TRBV30 | - | CAWRRQVIGYTF
TRBJ1-1 | TRBV7-8 | - | CASSLAEMNTEAFF
TRBJ1-1 | TRBV9 | - | CASSVGPELNTEAFF
TRBJ2-2 | TRBV7-9 | - | CASSLVRDAGELFF
TRBJ1-4 | TRBV11-2 | - | CASSSRGVTNEKLFF
TRBJ1-1 | TRBV10-3 | TRBD1 | CAINQGGTEAFF
TRBJ1-2 | TRBV19 | - | CASSIRQNYGYTF
TRBJ1-4 | TRBV30 | - | CAWSRPTEPGEKLFF
TRBJ1-4 | TRBV5-1 | - | CASSQEANEKLFF
TRBJ1-2 | TRBV5-6 | - | CASKQGTGYGYTF
TRBJ1-2 | TRBV5-1 | TRBD1 | CASSTGGQNYGYTF
TRBJ2-5 | TRBV5-6 | TRBD1 | CASSLSRQGAEGETQYF
TRBJ1-1 | TRBV12-5 | - | CASGLVLGTRNTEAFF
TRBJ1-2 | TRBV4-1 | TRBD1 | CASSQAPRDRGLRVGYTF
TRBJ1-6 | TRBV3-1/TRBV3-2 | TRBD1 | CASSLGQGAHNSPLHF
TRBJ2-1 | TRBV10-3 | - | CAISESKGKVNNEQFF
TRBJ1-1 | TRBV7-3 | - | CASSSTGNTEAFF
TRBJ2-3 | TRBV6-2/TRBV6-3 | - | CASSYLDTQYF
TRBJ1-1 | TRBV7-9 | TRBD1 | CASSFDRGNEAFF
TRBJ1-2 | TRBV5-8 | - | CASSLSTGYYGYTF
TRBJ1-1 | TRBV6-5 | - | CASSYDSGTEAFF
TRBJ1-1 | TRBV5-1 | TRBD1 | CASSWDRTGNTKTEAFF
TRBJ1-1 | TRBV4-2 | - | CASSQGGDANTEAFF
TRBJ1-4 | TRBV5-6 | - | CASSSGPGTAREKLFF
TRBJ1-2 | TRBV6-5 | - | CASSYAGGSYGYTF
TRBJ1-1 | TRBV10-1 | TRBD1 | CASSRDRRNTEAFF
TRBJ2-3 | TRBV18 | - | CASSPLGTDTQYF
TRBJ2-7 | TRBV6-2/TRBV6-3 | - | CASSALGEQYF
TRBJ2-1 | TRBV7-8 | TRBD2 | CASSFPGLAGATSSYNEQFF
TRBJ1-2 | TRBV5-5 | - | CASSPTGTSNYGYTF
TRBJ1-1 | TRBV6-1 | - | CASSEVIGRAAAEAFF
TRBJ2-1 | TRBV27 | TRBD1 | CARQGEDNEQFF
TRBJ2-5 | TRBV24-1 | - | CATSDSGYETQYF
TRBJ2-3 | TRBV12-5 | TRBD1 | CASGLALRQGPDTQYF
TRBJ1-6 | TRBV6-5 | - | CASTQSGRTSPLHF
TRBJ1-4 | TRBV5-1 | - | CASSLEGLNEKLFF
TRBJ2-5 | TRBV2 | - | CASSEGGAYRGSQYF
TRBJ1-1 | TRBV7-9 | - | CASSLILEGDTFF
TRBJ1-1 | TRBV5-4 | TRBD1 | CASSPGGTGNTEAFF
TRBJ1-4 | TRBV7-2 | - | CASSSTDLGEKLFF
TRBJ2-7 | TRBV18 | TRBD1 | CASSPGTGREQYF
TRBJ2-3 | TRBV3-1/TRBV3-2 | - | CASSQDYGYLTDTQYF
TRBJ2-5 | TRBV27 | - | CASGSWGGGIQETQYF
TRBJ1-2 | TRBV6-6 | TRBD1 | CASTRDRSGYTF
TRBJ1-4 | TRBV5-4 | - | CASSHSGALDTNEKLFF
TRBJ2-3 | TRBV10-1 | - | CASSDRADTQYF
TRBJ2-3 | TRBV13 | TRBD2 | CASSRGGLPTDTQYF
TRBJ1-2 | TRBV5-6 | - | CASTLDFSGYGYTF
TRBJ1-5 | TRBV5-6 | - | CASSLGPGEQPQHF
TRBJ2-3 | TRBV6-4 | - | CASSEGAGGTDTQYF
TRBJ1-1 | TRBV19 | - | CASSSERGTEAFF
TRBJ1-5 | TRBV5-1 | TRBD1 | CASRPGGTYSNQPQHF
TRBJ2-7 | TRBV18 | TRBD1 | CASSPVTGTTYEQYF
TRBJ1-2 | TRBV4-1 | - | CASSQGIDGYTF